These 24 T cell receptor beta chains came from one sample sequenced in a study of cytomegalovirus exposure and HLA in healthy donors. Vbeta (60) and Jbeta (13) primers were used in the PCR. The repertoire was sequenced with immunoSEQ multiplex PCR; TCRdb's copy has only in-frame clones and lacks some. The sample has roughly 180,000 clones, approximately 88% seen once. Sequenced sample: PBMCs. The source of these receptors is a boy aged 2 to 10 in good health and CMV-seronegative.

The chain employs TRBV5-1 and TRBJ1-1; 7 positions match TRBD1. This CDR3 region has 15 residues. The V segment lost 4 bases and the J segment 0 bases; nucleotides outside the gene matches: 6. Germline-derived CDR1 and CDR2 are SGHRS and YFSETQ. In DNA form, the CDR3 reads TGCGCCAGCAGCCGACGGGACAGCATGAACACTGAAGCTTTCTTT. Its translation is CASSRRDSMNTEAFF.

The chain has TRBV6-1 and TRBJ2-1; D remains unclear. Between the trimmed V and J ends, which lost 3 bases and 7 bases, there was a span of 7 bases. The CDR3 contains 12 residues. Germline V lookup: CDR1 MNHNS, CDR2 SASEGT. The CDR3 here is CASSEARNEQFF. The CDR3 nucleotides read TGTGCCAGCAGTGAGGCTAGAAATGAGCAGTTCTTC.

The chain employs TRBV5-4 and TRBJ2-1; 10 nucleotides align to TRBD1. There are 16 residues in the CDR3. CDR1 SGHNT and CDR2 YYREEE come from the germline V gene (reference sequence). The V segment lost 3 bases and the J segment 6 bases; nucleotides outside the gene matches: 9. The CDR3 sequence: CASSSGAGQGSNEQFF. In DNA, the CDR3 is TGTGCCAGCAGCTCCGGGGCGGGACAGGGGAGCAATGAGCAGTTCTTC.

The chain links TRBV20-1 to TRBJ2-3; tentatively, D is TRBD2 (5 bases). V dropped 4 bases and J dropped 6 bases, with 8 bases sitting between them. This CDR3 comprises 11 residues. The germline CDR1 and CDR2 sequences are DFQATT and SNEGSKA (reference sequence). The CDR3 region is CSAKRADTQYF. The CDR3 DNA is TGCAGTGCTAAGAGGGCGGATACGCAGTATTTT.

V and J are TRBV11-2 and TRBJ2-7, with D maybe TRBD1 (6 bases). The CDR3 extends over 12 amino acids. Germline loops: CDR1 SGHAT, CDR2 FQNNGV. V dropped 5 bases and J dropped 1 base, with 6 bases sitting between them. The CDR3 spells CASSQGSYEQYF. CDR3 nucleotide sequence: TGTGCCAGCAGCCAGGGGTCCTACGAGCAGTACTTC.

CDR3 in amino acids: CASSLFGGDEQYV. As DNA, the CDR3 is TGCGCCAGCAGCTTGTTCGGGGGGGACGAGCAGTACGTC. The chain combines TRBV5-1 with TRBJ2-7; 8 bases match TRBD2. Germline CDR1 is SGHRS and CDR2 is YFSETQ. With 1 base clipped from V and 5 bases from J, the junction kept 2 bases outside the gene matches. The CDR3 is 13 amino acids.

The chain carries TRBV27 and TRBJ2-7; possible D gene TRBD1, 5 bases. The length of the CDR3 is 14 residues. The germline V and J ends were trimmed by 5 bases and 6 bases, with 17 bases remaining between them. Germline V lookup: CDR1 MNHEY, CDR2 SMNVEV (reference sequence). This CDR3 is CASSLYPQVGEQYF. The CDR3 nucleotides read TGTGCCAGCAGTCTCTACCCACAGGTTGGCGAGCAGTACTTC.

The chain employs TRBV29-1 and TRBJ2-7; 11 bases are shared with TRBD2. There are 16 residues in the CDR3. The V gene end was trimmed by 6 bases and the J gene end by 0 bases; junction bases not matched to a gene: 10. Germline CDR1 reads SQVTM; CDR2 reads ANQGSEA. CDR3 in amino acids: CSVQGVTSGNSYEQYF. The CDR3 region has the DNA TGCAGCGTACAAGGAGTGACTAGCGGGAACTCCTACGAGCAGTACTTC.

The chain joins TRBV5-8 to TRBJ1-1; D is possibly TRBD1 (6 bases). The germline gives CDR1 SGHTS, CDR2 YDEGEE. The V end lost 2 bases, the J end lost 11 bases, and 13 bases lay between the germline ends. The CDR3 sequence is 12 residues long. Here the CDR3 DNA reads TGTGCCAGCAGCTTTGGACAGAGGATGGCTTTCTTT. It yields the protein CASSFGQRMAFF. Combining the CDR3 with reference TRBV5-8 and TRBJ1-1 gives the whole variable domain EAGVTQSPTHLIKTRGQQATLRCSPISGHTSVYWYQQALGLGLQFLLWYDEGEERNRGNFPPRFSGRQFPNYSSELNVNALELEDSALYLCASSFGQRMAFFGQGTRLTVV.

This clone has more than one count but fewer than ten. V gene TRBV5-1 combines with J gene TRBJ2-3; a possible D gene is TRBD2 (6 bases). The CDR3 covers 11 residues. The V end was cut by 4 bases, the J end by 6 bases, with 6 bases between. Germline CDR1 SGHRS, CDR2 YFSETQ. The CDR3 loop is CASSGGDTQYF. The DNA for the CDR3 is TGCGCCAGCAGCGGGGGGGATACGCAGTATTTT.

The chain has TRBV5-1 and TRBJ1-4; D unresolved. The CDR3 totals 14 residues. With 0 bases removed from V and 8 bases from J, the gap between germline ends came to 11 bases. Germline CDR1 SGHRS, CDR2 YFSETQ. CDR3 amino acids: CASSLEAGREKLFF. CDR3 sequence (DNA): TGCGCCAGCAGCTTGGAAGCAGGCCGGGAAAAACTGTTTTTT.

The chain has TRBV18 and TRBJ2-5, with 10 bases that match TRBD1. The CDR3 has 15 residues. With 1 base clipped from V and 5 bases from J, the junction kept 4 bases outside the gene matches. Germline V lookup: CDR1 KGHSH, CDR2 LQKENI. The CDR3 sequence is CASSPRQGASETQYF. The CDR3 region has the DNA TGTGCCAGCTCACCACGACAGGGGGCGTCGGAGACCCAGTACTTC.

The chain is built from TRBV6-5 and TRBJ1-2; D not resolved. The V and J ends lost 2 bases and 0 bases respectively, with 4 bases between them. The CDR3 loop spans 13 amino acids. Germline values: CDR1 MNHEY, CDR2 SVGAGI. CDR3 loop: CASSYGANYGYTF. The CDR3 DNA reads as TGTGCCAGCAGTTACGGAGCTAACTATGGCTACACCTTC.

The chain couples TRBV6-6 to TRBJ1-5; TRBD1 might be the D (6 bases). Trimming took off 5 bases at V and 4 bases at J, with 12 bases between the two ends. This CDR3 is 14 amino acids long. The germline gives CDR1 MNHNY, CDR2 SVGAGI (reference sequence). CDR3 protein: CASSTDRKNQPQHF. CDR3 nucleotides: TGTGCCAGCAGTACCGACAGGAAAAATCAGCCCCAGCATTTT.

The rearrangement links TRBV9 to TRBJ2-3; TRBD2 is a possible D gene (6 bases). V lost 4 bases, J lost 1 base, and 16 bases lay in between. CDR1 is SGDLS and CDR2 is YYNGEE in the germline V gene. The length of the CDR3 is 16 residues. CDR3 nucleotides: TGTGCCAGCAGCCCACCCCCCCCGGGAGGCACAGATACGCAGTATTTT. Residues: CASSPPPPGGTDTQYF. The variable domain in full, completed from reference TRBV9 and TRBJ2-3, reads DSGVTQTPKHLITATGQRVTLRCSPRSGDLSVYWYQQSLDQGLQFLIQYYNGEERAKGNILERFSAQQFPDLHSELNLSSLELGDSALYFCASSPPPPGGTDTQYFGPGTRLTVL.

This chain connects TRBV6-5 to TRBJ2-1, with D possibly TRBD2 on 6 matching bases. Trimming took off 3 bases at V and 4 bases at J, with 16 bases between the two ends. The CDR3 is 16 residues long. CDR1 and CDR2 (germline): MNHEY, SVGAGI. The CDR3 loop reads CASSYVRRGIYNEQFF. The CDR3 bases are TGTGCCAGCAGTTATGTTCGGAGGGGTATTTACAATGAGCAGTTCTTC.

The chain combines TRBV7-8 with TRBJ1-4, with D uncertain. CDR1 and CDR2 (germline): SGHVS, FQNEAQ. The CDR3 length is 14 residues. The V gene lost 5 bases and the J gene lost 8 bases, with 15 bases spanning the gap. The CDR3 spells CASSRGELGEKLFF. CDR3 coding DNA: TGTGCCAGCAGCCGCGGGGAGTTGGGCGAAAAACTGTTTTTT.

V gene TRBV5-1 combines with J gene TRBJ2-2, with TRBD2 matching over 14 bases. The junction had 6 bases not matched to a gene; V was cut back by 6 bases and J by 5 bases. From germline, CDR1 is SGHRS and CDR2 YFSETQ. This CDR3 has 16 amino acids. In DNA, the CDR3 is TGCGCCAGCACCAGACTAGCGGGAGGGGAAACCGGGGAGCTGTTTTTT. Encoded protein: CASTRLAGGETGELFF.

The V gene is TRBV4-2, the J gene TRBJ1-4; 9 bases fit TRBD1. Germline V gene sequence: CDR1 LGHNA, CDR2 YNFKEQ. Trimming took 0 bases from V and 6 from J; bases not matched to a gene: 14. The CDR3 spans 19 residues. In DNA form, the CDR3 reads TGTGCCAGCAGCCAAGATGGGGGACAGGGTATAGTCAATTATGAAAAACTGTTTTTT. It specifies CASSQDGGQGIVNYEKLFF.

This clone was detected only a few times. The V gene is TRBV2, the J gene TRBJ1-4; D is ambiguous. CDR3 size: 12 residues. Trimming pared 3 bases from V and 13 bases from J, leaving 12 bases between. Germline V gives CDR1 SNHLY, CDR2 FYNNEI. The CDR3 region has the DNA TGTGCCAGCAGTGACACTTCTATGCGACTGTTTTTT. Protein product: CASSDTSMRLFF.

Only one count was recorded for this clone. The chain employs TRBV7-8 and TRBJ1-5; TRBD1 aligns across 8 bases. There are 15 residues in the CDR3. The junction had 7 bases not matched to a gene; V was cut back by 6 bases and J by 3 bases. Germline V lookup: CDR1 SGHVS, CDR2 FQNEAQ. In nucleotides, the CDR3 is TGTGCCAGCAGTTTACAGGGGGTACCCAATCAGCCCCAGCATTTT. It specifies CASSLQGVPNQPQHF.

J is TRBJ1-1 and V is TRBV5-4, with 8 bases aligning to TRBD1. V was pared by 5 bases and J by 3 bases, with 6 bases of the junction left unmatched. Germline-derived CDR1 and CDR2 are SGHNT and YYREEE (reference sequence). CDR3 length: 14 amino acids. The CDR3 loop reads CASRRDRIDTEAFF. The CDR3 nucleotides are TGTGCCAGCAGACGGGACAGGATCGACACTGAAGCTTTCTTT. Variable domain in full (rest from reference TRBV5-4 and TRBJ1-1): ETGVTQSPTHLIKTRGQQVTLRCSSQSGHNTVSWYQQALGQGPQFIFQYYREEENGRGNFPPRFSGLQFPNYSSELNVNALELDDSALYLCASRRDRIDTEAFFGQGTRLTVV.

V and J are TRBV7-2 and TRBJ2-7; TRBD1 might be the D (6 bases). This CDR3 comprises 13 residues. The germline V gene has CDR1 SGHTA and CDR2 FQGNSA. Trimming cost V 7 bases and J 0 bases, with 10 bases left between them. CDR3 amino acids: CASTRQDSYEQYF. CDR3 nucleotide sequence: TGTGCCAGCACCAGACAGGACTCCTACGAGCAGTACTTC. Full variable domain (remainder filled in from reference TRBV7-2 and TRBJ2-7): GAGVSQSPSNKVTEKGKDVELRCDPISGHTALYWYRQSLGQGLEFLIYFQGNSAPDKSGLPSDRFSAERTGGSVSTLTIQRTQQEDSAVYLCASTRQDSYEQYFGPGTRLTVT.

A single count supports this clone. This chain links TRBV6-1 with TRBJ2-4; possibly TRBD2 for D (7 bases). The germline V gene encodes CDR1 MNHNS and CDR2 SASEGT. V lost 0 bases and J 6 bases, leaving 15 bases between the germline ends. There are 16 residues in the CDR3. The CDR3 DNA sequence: TGTGCCAGCAGTGAAGCAGGGGGGGGGCCTCGAAACATTCAGTACTTC. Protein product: CASSEAGGGPRNIQYF.